The next 15 T cell receptor beta chains were all read from a single sample in a study of shared clonotypes between healthy human individuals. Sequenced by immunoSEQ multiplex PCR; TCRdb stores in-frame clones only, minus some. The profile covers roughly 2.2 million clones, with under 95% appearing a single time and 0.37% taken by the ten largest. The sequenced sample consisted of naive CD4+ T cells from PBMCs. The subset was: CD45RA+ positively selected. The receptors come from a man aged 18-30 years in good health. Some clones in this sample may be carry-over from other donors' samples.

The chain combines TRBV7-9 with TRBJ2-5; D could derive from TRBD1 or TRBD2 (5 bases each). In germline, CDR1 is SEHNR, CDR2 FQNEAQ (reference sequence). V gave up 5 bases and J gave up 9 bases, with 10 bases separating them. This CDR3 is built from 11 residues. The CDR3 DNA is TGTGCCAGCAGCCTAATGGGGGCCCAGTACTTC. This encodes CASSLMGAQYF.

As DNA, the CDR3 is TGTGCCAGCAGCTTGGGCGCCCGGAGAAACACCATATATTTT. Its protein product is CASSLGARRNTIYF. This chain joins TRBV11-2 and TRBJ1-3; no clear D gene. The germline CDR1 and CDR2 sequences are SGHAT and FQNNGV. The V and J ends lost 3 bases and 5 bases respectively, with 11 bases between them. This CDR3 has 14 residues.

The rearrangement uses TRBV18 and TRBJ2-7; 8 bases align to TRBD2. Germline values: CDR1 KGHSH, CDR2 LQKENI. J lost 5 bases, V lost 5 bases, and 20 bases had no gene match. The CDR3 totals 18 residues. CDR3 bases: TGTGCCAGCTCATCACGTCTTCTAGCGGGCGATACCTCTCACGAGCAGTACTTC. This gives the protein CASSSRLLAGDTSHEQYF.

V is TRBV7-9 and J is TRBJ1-1; the match to TRBD1 covers 8 bases. V dropped 1 base and J dropped 1; count of bases not matched to a gene: 5. The CDR3 extends over 16 amino acids. Per the germline V gene, CDR1 is SEHNR and CDR2 is FQNEAQ (reference sequence). The CDR3 here is CASSLGDRGPNTEAFF. The DNA for the CDR3 is TGTGCCAGCAGCTTAGGTGACAGGGGACCGAACACTGAAGCTTTCTTT.

V usage is TRBV5-1 and J usage is TRBJ2-5, with D unresolved. This CDR3 comprises 14 residues. Trimming took 1 base from V and 2 from J, leaving 9 bases between them. Germline loops: CDR1 SGHRS, CDR2 YFSETQ. The CDR3 DNA follows: TGCGCCAGCAGCTTGTTCCAGCAACAAGAGACCCAGTACTTC. This encodes CASSLFQQQETQYF.

The J gene is TRBJ2-5, the V gene TRBV28; 8 bases agree with TRBD2. Germline CDR1 reads MDHEN; CDR2 reads SYDVKM. The CDR3 contains 15 residues. The ends lost 5 bases at V and 1 base at J; junction bases unmatched: 6. The CDR3 sequence: CASSTGTRGQETQYF. CDR3 in DNA: TGTGCCAGCAGTACCGGGACTAGAGGCCAAGAGACCCAGTACTTC.

The chain employs TRBV6-5 and TRBJ2-2, with D perhaps matching TRBD1 or TRBD2 (5 bases each). CDR1 is MNHEY and CDR2 is SVGAGI in the germline V gene. The V gene lost 3 bases and the J gene lost 4 bases, with 15 bases spanning the gap. The CDR3 has 16 residues. The DNA of the CDR3 is TGTGCCAGCAGTTATGAGTATCGAGGGGTCACCGGGGAGCTGTTTTTT. This codes for CASSYEYRGVTGELFF.

The chain recombines TRBV19 with TRBJ2-7; D is perhaps TRBD2 (6 bases). Looked up from germline, CDR1 is LNHDA and CDR2 is SQIVND (reference sequence). CDR3 length: 16 residues. V was cut by 3 bases and J by 7 bases, with 22 bases left in between. CDR3 amino acids: CASSIDRDSVTTEQYF. The CDR3 DNA is TGTGCCAGTAGTATTGATCGGGACTCTGTTACTACAGAGCAGTACTTC. Full variable domain (remainder filled in from reference TRBV19 and TRBJ2-7): DGGITQSPKYLFRKEGQNVTLSCEQNLNHDAMYWYRQDPGQGLRLIYYSQIVNDFQKGDIAEGYSVSREKKESFPLTVTSAQKNPTAFYLCASSIDRDSVTTEQYFGPGTRLTVT.

The V call is TRBV10-2, the J call TRBJ2-3, with a possible D match to TRBD1 (5 bases). The CDR3 runs 16 residues. Germline V CDR1 and CDR2: WSHSY, SAAADI. The ends were cut back, 0 bases at V and 3 bases at J, with 13 bases in the middle. CDR3 nucleotide sequence: TGCGCCAGCAGTGAGTCTCGGGCTTCAGGGACAGATACGCAGTATTTT. This encodes CASSESRASGTDTQYF.

V is TRBV7-9 and J is TRBJ2-3; D tentatively reads TRBD1 or TRBD2 (5 bases each). Germline V CDR1 and CDR2: SEHNR, FQNEAQ (reference sequence). Trimming cost V 1 base and J 2 bases, with 10 bases left between them. The CDR3 is 15 amino acids. CDR3 DNA sequence: TGTGCCAGCAGCTTAGTTGGGGGTCCCACAGATACGCAGTATTTT. The encoded protein is CASSLVGGPTDTQYF.

The chain carries TRBV6-6 and TRBJ2-1, with 11 bases fitting TRBD2. Germline V gene sequence: CDR1 MNHNY, CDR2 SVGAGI (reference sequence). J was trimmed by 8 bases and V by 5 bases; bases with no gene match: 8. CDR3 length: 15 residues. CDR3 in amino acids: CASSRTGTSGYEQFF. CDR3 nucleotide sequence: TGTGCCAGCAGTCGAACCGGGACTAGCGGTTATGAGCAGTTCTTC.

The chain links TRBV4-1 to TRBJ2-5; 9 bases are shared with TRBD2. The tail of the sequence fits TRBJ2-7 better, so the J call may be wrong. The CDR3 spans 15 residues. Germline CDR1 MGHRA, CDR2 YSYEKL. The CDR3 loop is CASSPNIAGVYEQYF. The CDR3 nucleotides read TGCGCCAGCAGCCCCAATATAGCGGGAGTGTACGAGCAGTACTTC.

This chain joins TRBV10-2 and TRBJ2-1; D is perhaps TRBD1 (6 bases). The germline V gene has CDR1 WSHSY and CDR2 SAAADI. V lost 1 base and J lost 0, with 10 bases in between. The CDR3 spans 16 residues. The CDR3 region is CASSEWGRSSYNEQFF. The CDR3 nucleotides are TGCGCCAGCAGTGAGTGGGGGCGGAGCTCCTACAATGAGCAGTTCTTC.

The rearrangement joins TRBV6-6 to TRBJ1-1; perhaps TRBD1 as D (6 bases). V was pared by 5 bases and J by 3 bases, with 13 bases between. Germline CDR1 is MNHNY and CDR2 is SVGAGI (reference sequence). The CDR3 is 14 amino acids. The CDR3 here is CASSKGGADTEAFF. The CDR3 DNA sequence: TGTGCCAGCAGTAAAGGGGGGGCCGACACTGAAGCTTTCTTT.

This chain uses TRBV6-5 with TRBJ1-1; 7 bases are shared with TRBD1. The CDR3 is 15 residues long. Losses at the gene ends were 8 bases for V and 6 bases for J; bases not matched to a gene: 15. The germline gives CDR1 MNHEY, CDR2 SVGAGI. The CDR3 sequence is CASHGTGVGGAEAFF. For the CDR3, the DNA is TGTGCCAGCCATGGAACAGGGGTTGGGGGAGCTGAAGCTTTCTTT.